This note documents a single T cell receptor beta chain sequence. This entry belongs to a study of blood T cell repertoires in COVID-19. Trimming left V 4 bases short and J 7 bases short, with 17 bases between. This CDR3 is built from 16 residues. Germline values: CDR1 LNHNV, CDR2 YYDKDF (reference sequence). Data came from immunoSEQ multiplex PCR; TCRdb stores just in-frame clones and leaves some out. Counted here are over 400,000 clones, approximately 85% occurring once; the ten biggest clones make up 3% to 4%. The source of this sequence is a human donor in a cohort sampled during active COVID-19. This chain links TRBV15 with TRBJ1-6; a weak D match, TRBD1 (6 bases). The sample was peripheral blood. The CDR3 nucleotides read TGTGCCACCAGCAAAGACATTAGACAGGTCAATTCACCCCTCCACTTT. Protein sequence: CATSKDIRQVNSPLHF.